Following are 23 T cell receptor beta chains from one sample sequenced in a study of T cells in Graves' hyperthyroidism and ophthalmopathy. Amplification yielded TCR beta CDR3 regions, with RNA transcripts as the source. A first-round RT-PCR of the TCR CDR3 used the HTBI primer set. MiXCR, run by TCRdb on the multiplex PCR reads, gives a single entry per CDR3 protein. The table has about 570,000 distinct CDR3 sequences, about 45% seen once. Sequencing used peripheral blood or thyroid tissue (not recorded which). The receptors originated from an adult woman with Graves' disease, either hyperthyroidism or ophthalmopathy (not recorded which).

The chain joins TRBV2 to TRBJ2-7; tentative D call: TRBD1 (6 bases). The germline CDR1 and CDR2 sequences are SNHLY and FYNNEI. The V end lost 7 bases, the J end lost 7 bases, and 20 bases lay between the germline ends. The CDR3 has 14 amino acids. The CDR3 loop reads CASIRQAAGEEQYF. The CDR3 bases are TGTGCCAGCATCCGACAGGCCGCTGGGGAGGAGCAGTACTTC.

The V call is TRBV7-9, the J call TRBJ2-7; no definite D call. V lost 2 bases and J 5 bases, leaving 13 bases between the germline ends. The CDR3 spans 14 residues. The germline V gene has CDR1 SEHNR and CDR2 FQNEAQ (reference sequence). The CDR3: CASSLSAAGDEQYF. CDR3 coding DNA: TGTGCCAGCAGCTTATCGGCAGCTGGGGACGAGCAGTACTTC.

The table lists this clonotype with many counts. The CDR3 spells CASSQEIWLRYGYTF. In nucleotides, the CDR3 is TGTGCCAGCAGCCAAGAGATCTGGCTAAGGTACGGCTACACCTTC. The genes are TRBV3-1 and TRBJ1-2; D is undetermined. Germline V gives CDR1 LGHDT, CDR2 YNNKEL (reference sequence). V lost 0 bases, J lost 8 bases, and 16 bases lay in between. CDR3 length: 15 amino acids.

This sequence joins TRBV9 and TRBJ2-3; D is ambiguous. Germline assignment: CDR1 SGDLS and CDR2 YYNGEE. The ends were cut back, 3 bases at V and 6 bases at J, with 14 bases in the middle. This CDR3 comprises 14 residues. The chain's CDR3 is CASSGGNLRDTQYF. CDR3 DNA sequence: TGTGCCAGCAGCGGGGGTAACCTACGGGATACGCAGTATTTT.

This clonotype was seen many times. This chain joins TRBV2 and TRBJ1-6; 7 bases are a match to TRBD1. Losses at the gene ends were 5 bases for V and 7 bases for J; bases not matched to a gene: 8. The germline gives CDR1 SNHLY, CDR2 FYNNEI. The CDR3 has 15 residues. CDR3 residues: CASSPQGMENSPLHF. The CDR3 region has the DNA TGTGCCAGCAGTCCACAGGGGATGGAAAATTCACCCCTCCACTTT.

The rearrangement uses TRBV19 and TRBJ2-7; weak D call: TRBD2 (6 bases). This CDR3 region has 15 residues. Per germline, CDR1 LNHDA and CDR2 SQIVND (reference sequence). The V gene lost 1 base and the J gene lost 5 bases, with 15 bases spanning the gap. CDR3 sequence (DNA): TGTGCCAGTAGTATAGCCCCTCTGGGAGGCGACGAGCAGTACTTC. It codes for CASSIAPLGGDEQYF. The entire variable domain, with the rest obtained from reference TRBV19 and TRBJ2-7, is as follows: DGGITQSPKYLFRKEGQNVTLSCEQNLNHDAMYWYRQDPGQGLRLIYYSQIVNDFQKGDIAEGYSVSREKKESFPLTVTSAQKNPTAFYLCASSIAPLGGDEQYFGPGTRLTVT.

J is TRBJ2-7 and V is TRBV7-2; D is tentatively TRBD1 or TRBD2 (5 bases each). Germline CDR1 is SGHTA and CDR2 is FQGNSA. V was clipped by 5 bases and J by 7 bases, with 18 bases between them. The CDR3 spans 14 residues. The CDR3 spells CASSAGDRPPEQYF. In DNA form, the CDR3 reads TGTGCCAGCAGCGCCGGGGACCGCCCTCCAGAGCAGTACTTC.

This clonotype was seen just once. This chain uses TRBV7-2 with TRBJ1-2, with TRBD1 as a possible D gene (5 bases). Looked up from germline, CDR1 is SGHTA and CDR2 is FQGNSA. The CDR3 length is 16 residues. V was pared by 3 bases and J by 8 bases, with 22 bases between. The CDR3 sequence is CASSFAGTPAFEGYTF. The CDR3 DNA sequence: TGTGCCAGCAGCTTTGCGGGGACGCCGGCATTCGAAGGCTACACCTTC.

Many counts were recorded for this clonotype. V is TRBV5-1 and J is TRBJ1-2; 8 bases fit TRBD1. Trimming took 4 bases from V and 8 from J; bases not matched to a gene: 4. Per the germline V gene, CDR1 is SGHRS and CDR2 is YFSETQ. The length of the CDR3 is 12 residues. CDR3 sequence reads: CASSRTGRGYTF. CDR3 in DNA: TGCGCCAGCAGCCGGACAGGGAGAGGCTACACCTTC. The entire variable domain, with the rest obtained from reference TRBV5-1 and TRBJ1-2, is as follows: KAGVTQTPRYLIKTRGQQVTLSCSPISGHRSVSWYQQTPGQGLQFLFEYFSETQRNKGNFPGRFSGRQFSNSRSEMNVSTLELGDSALYLCASSRTGRGYTFGSGTRLTVV.

The V gene is TRBV21-1, the J gene TRBJ2-7. TRBV21-1 is termed a pseudogene. This CDR3 contains 13 residues. CDR3 bases: TGTGCCAGCAGAAACAGATACGGCTACGAGCAGTACTTC. Its protein product is CASRNRYGYEQYF.

The V and J genes are TRBV29-1 and TRBJ1-5; TRBD1 aligns across 7 bases. The length of the CDR3 is 13 residues. V lost 6 bases, J lost 2 bases, and 4 bases stayed unmatched. The germline gives CDR1 SQVTM, CDR2 ANQGSEA. The CDR3 coding sequence is TGCAGCGTAAACGGACAGGGCAATCAGCCCCAGCATTTT. Translating gives CSVNGQGNQPQHF.

The chain is built from TRBV19 and TRBJ1-5; D unresolved. CDR3 length: 14 residues. Trimming removed 6 bases from V and 6 bases from J, with 15 bases in between. CDR1 LNHDA and CDR2 SQIVND come from the germline V gene (reference sequence). CDR3 residues: CASSPLATGQPQHF. The CDR3 coding sequence is TGTGCCAGTAGCCCTTTGGCCACGGGTCAGCCCCAGCATTTT.

The chain uses TRBV10-3 and TRBJ2-5; D might be TRBD1 (6 bases). CDR1 ENHRY and CDR2 SYGVKD come from the germline V gene. This CDR3 comprises 14 residues. Trimming left V 10 bases short and J 3 bases short, with 18 bases between. CDR3 amino acids: CATNRGGTEETQYF. The CDR3 coding sequence is TGTGCCACAAATCGAGGGGGAACTGAAGAGACCCAGTACTTC.

This clonotype occurred many times. This chain links TRBV11-2 with TRBJ2-1; 7 nucleotides line up with TRBD1. The CDR3 loop spans 17 amino acids. Per germline, CDR1 SGHAT and CDR2 FQNNGV. J lost 3 bases, V lost 7 bases, and 15 bases had no gene match. The CDR3 DNA follows: TGTGCCAGCATGCTGATAGGGGGCCAGGGGCTCTACAATGAGCAGTTCTTC. It encodes CASMLIGGQGLYNEQFF.

There are many counts of this clonotype. The chain employs TRBV5-1 and TRBJ2-5, with unresolved D. The germline V gene encodes CDR1 SGHRS and CDR2 YFSETQ. Trimming cost V 1 base and J 1 base, with 8 bases left between them. The CDR3 extends over 14 amino acids. Here the CDR3 DNA reads TGCGCCAGCAGCTTGAAGGGAAGCCAAGAGACCCAGTACTTC. This translates into CASSLKGSQETQYF.

This clonotype was seen repeatedly, ten times or more. V and J are TRBV13 and TRBJ2-7, with D perhaps matching TRBD2 (5 bases). The CDR3 spans 14 residues. Trimming removed 3 bases at V and 6 bases at J, with 15 bases between. Germline V gives CDR1 PRHDT, CDR2 FYEKMQ (reference sequence). The CDR3 sequence: CASSFAAVLPEQYF. CDR3 nucleotides: TGTGCCAGCAGCTTCGCAGCGGTCCTCCCCGAGCAGTACTTC.

The table lists this clonotype with many counts. The chain couples TRBV5-1 to TRBJ1-3; D gene unclear. This CDR3 spans 14 amino acids. V lost 0 bases and J lost 4, with 8 bases in between. Germline V CDR1 and CDR2: SGHRS, YFSETQ. Here the CDR3 reads CASSLDVGGNTIYF. DNA of the CDR3: TGCGCCAGCAGCTTGGACGTCGGGGGAAACACCATATATTTT.

This clonotype was detected only a few times. The rearrangement links TRBV7-8 to TRBJ2-7; 11 positions agree with TRBD1. CDR3 length: 16 residues. Germline values: CDR1 SGHVS, CDR2 FQNEAQ. J gave up 2 bases and V 0 bases, and 3 bases lay outside the gene matches. CDR3 residues: CASSLAGTGGPYEQYF. The CDR3 DNA reads as TGTGCCAGCAGCTTAGCCGGGACAGGGGGTCCCTACGAGCAGTACTTC.

The sample holds many counts of this clonotype. The chain joins TRBV12-3 or TRBV12-4 to TRBJ2-7, with D possibly TRBD1 on 6 matching bases. V lost 2 bases and J lost 5, with 10 bases in between. CDR3 size: 13 residues. CDR3 coding DNA: TGTGCCAGCAGTTTACAGGGGTTGGACGAGCAGTACTTC. It translates to CASSLQGLDEQYF.

A single count supports this clonotype. The CDR3 here is CASSQDQGQYREKLFF. The CDR3, as DNA: TGTGCCAGCAGCCAAGATCAGGGACAGTACAGAGAAAAACTGTTTTTT. V usage is TRBV14 and J usage is TRBJ1-4; 7 positions agree with TRBD1. The V segment lost 0 bases and the J segment 8 bases; nucleotides outside the gene matches: 9. Germline values: CDR1 SGHDN, CDR2 FVKESK. The CDR3 extends over 16 amino acids.

The chain links TRBV4-3 to TRBJ1-6, with a possible D match to TRBD1 (5 bases). Deletions cut 0 bases from V and 8 bases from J, with 11 bases between. Germline V lookup: CDR1 LGHNA, CDR2 YSLEER. CDR3 size: 15 residues. CDR3 protein: CASSQDQGFDSPLHF. For the CDR3, the DNA is TGCGCCAGCAGCCAAGATCAGGGATTCGATTCACCCCTCCACTTT.

The rearrangement links TRBV7-3 to TRBJ1-2; 7 bases are a match to TRBD1. The trim removed 5 bases at V and 12 bases at J, leaving 12 bases unmatched. The CDR3 is 13 amino acids. Per germline, CDR1 SGHTA and CDR2 FQGTGA. This chain's CDR3 is CASSVDGTASNTF. The CDR3 nucleotides are TGTGCCAGCAGCGTAGACGGGACAGCGTCAAACACCTTC. Full variable domain (outside the CDR3, taken from reference TRBV7-3 and TRBJ1-2): GAGVSQTPSNKVTEKGKYVELRCDPISGHTALYWYRQSLGQGPEFLIYFQGTGAADDSGLPNDRFFAVRPEGSVSTLKIQRTERGDSAVYLCASSVDGTASNTFGSGTRLTVV.

This clonotype was counted a few times. The CDR3 DNA is TGTGCCAGCAGCTTAGCTAGGGAGAACACTGAAGCTTTCTTT. Translating gives CASSLARENTEAFF. This chain connects TRBV7-2 to TRBJ1-1; D is uncertain. Per germline, CDR1 SGHTA and CDR2 FQGNSA. The CDR3 runs to 14 residues. V dropped 0 bases and J dropped 1 base, with 6 bases sitting between them.